A selection of T cell receptor beta chains follows, all from one sample in a study of blood T cell repertoires in COVID-19. The method was immunoSEQ multiplex PCR; TCRdb's version includes in-frame clones alone and lacks a portion of them. Of about 250,000 clones in the sample, 85% were seen once. What was sequenced was peripheral blood. All receptors come from a woman aged 55-75 years with active or convalescent COVID-19. Both conserved end residues are part of each CDR3. A D gene is named only where the DNA matches it firmly. A row's size may be missing; if present it is once, few, many or a size class.

j_call clone_size d_call v_call cdr3_aa cdr3_nt
TRBJ1-2 - - TRBV3-1/TRBV3-2 CASIQSPGIGYTF TGTGCCAGCATTCAAAGCCCGGGTATTGGCTACACCTTC
TRBJ1-4 few TRBD1 TRBV6-5 CASAASGTGNEKLFF TGTGCCAGCGCTGCTAGTGGGACAGGGAATGAAAAACTGTTTTTT
TRBJ1-2 few - TRBV12-3/TRBV12-4 CASSPGFDFYYTF TGTGCCAGCAGTCCGGGTTTTGATTTTTACTACACCTTC
TRBJ2-5 - TRBD2 TRBV9 CASSAPGLPLETQYF TGTGCCAGCAGCGCCCCGGGACTACCGCTAGAGACCCAGTACTTC
TRBJ2-3 - - TRBV7-8 CASSSPLASTDTQYF TGTGCCAGCAGCTCACCCCTAGCTAGCACAGATACGCAGTATTTT
TRBJ2-7 - TRBD1 TRBV7-9 CASSEDRGYEQYF TGTGCCAGCAGCGAGGACAGGGGCTACGAGCAGTACTTC
TRBJ2-3 - TRBD1 TRBV24-1 CATSDPGQGARDTQYF TGTGCCACCAGTGACCCGGGACAGGGGGCGCGGGATACGCAGTATTTT
TRBJ2-1 - - TRBV21-1 CASSKAGSGAYNEQFF TGTGCCAGCAGCAAAGCCGGTAGCGGGGCTTACAATGAGCAGTTCTTC
TRBJ2-7 - TRBD2 TRBV29-1 CSVGTSGTYEQYF TGCAGCGTTGGGACTAGCGGGACCTACGAGCAGTACTTC
TRBJ1-3 - - TRBV7-2 CASRSAAAGNTIYF TGTGCCAGCAGGTCCGCGGCCGCTGGAAACACCATATATTTT
TRBJ2-1 - TRBD2 TRBV11-2 CASSFIAGGPGEQFF TGTGCCAGCAGCTTTATAGCGGGGGGGCCCGGTGAGCAGTTCTTC
TRBJ2-3 - TRBD1 TRBV29-1 CSVEYRGLDTQYF TGCAGCGTTGAGTACAGGGGTTTAGATACGCAGTATTTT
TRBJ2-1 - - TRBV4-1 CASSQVRGSNYYNEQFF TGCGCCAGCAGCCAAGTAAGGGGTTCCAATTATTACAATGAGCAGTTCTTC
TRBJ1-6 - TRBD1 TRBV5-1 CASSPGQGASPLHF TGCGCCAGCAGCCCAGGACAGGGGGCTTCACCCCTCCACTTT
TRBJ1-3 - TRBD1 TRBV6-6 CASNPTGGSGNTIYF TGTGCCAGCAACCCAACAGGGGGCTCTGGAAACACCATATATTTT
TRBJ1-2 - TRBD1 TRBV13 CASSTRTGSYGYTF TGTGCCAGCAGCACCCGGACAGGGTCCTATGGCTACACCTTC
TRBJ2-5 - - TRBV2 CASSWRTGETQYF TGTGCCAGCAGTTGGAGGACGGGAGAGACCCAGTACTTC
TRBJ1-2 - - TRBV29-1 CSVEWGRGYGYTF TGCAGCGTTGAATGGGGTCGGGGCTATGGCTACACCTTC
TRBJ2-3 - TRBD2 TRBV6-1 CASSDLRTSGLTDTQYF TGTGCCAGCAGTGACCTCCGGACTAGCGGGCTCACAGATACGCAGTATTTT
TRBJ2-3 - TRBD1 TRBV11-3 CASSLGGTGFSTDTQYF TGTGCCAGCAGCTTAGGTGGGACAGGGTTTAGCACAGATACGCAGTATTTT
TRBJ2-1 once TRBD2 TRBV11-2 CASSLGDYYNEQFF TGTGCCAGCAGCTTAGGGGACTACTACAATGAGCAGTTCTTC
TRBJ1-5 few - TRBV11-3 CVGQQGPQHF TGTGTAGGGCAGCAGGGGCCCCAGCATTTT
TRBJ2-3 - - TRBV5-1 CASSLENRVSTDTQYF TGCGCCAGCAGCTTGGAAAACAGGGTTAGTACAGATACGCAGTATTTT